The T cell receptor (beta chain) described here comes from a study of cytomegalovirus exposure and HLA in healthy donors. In the case of this clone: Its specificity is unknown.

Germline V gene sequence: CDR1 MGHRA, CDR2 YSYEKL. V lost 4 bases, J lost 6 bases, and 15 bases lay in between. This CDR3 region has 14 residues. Primers for the PCR totalled 60 Vbeta and 13 Jbeta. Sequencing was performed with immunoSEQ multiplex PCR; in TCRdb, only in-frame clones are kept and a portion is missing. The sample lists 110,000 to 150,000 clones, over 60% occurring once. Findings of the study overall: A missense DCLRE1C variant was associated with V- and J-gene trimming of TCR beta chains in a later analysis, and an independent cohort replicated the association. Immune exposure was documented only through CMV serostatus. With high specificity and sensitivity, the classifier reportedly diagnosed cytomegalovirus status.

V is TRBV4-1 and J is TRBJ1-1; no firm D call. Sequencing was carried out using PBMCs. The sequence came from a woman aged 30 to 39 in good health and CMV-seronegative. CDR3 in DNA: TGCGCCAGCAGCCTCACCCCCGGGGAGTCTGAAGCTTTCTTT. Its translation: CASSLTPGESEAFF.